This T cell receptor (beta chain) was found in a study of T cell responses to AZD1222 COVID-19 vaccine (dated by TCRdb to the early 2020s). Regarding the complete study: AZD1222 recipients whose second dose came at about 4 weeks and those whose second dose came at about 12 weeks were combined into one group, since spike-specific TCR depth and breadth did not differ between the two schedules. A total of over 230 trial participants underwent TCR sequencing, of whom roughly 210 received two doses of AZD1222 and 26 received two doses of the MenACWY control vaccine. Trial participants were enrolled into age subgroups of 18-55, 56-69 and 70-plus years, which contained about 150, 28 and 57 TCR-sequenced participants, respectively.

CDR1 and CDR2, per the germline V gene, are MNHEY and SVGAGI. The CDR3 spans 14 residues, from the cysteine through the phenylalanine. Just the 42-base CDR3 DNA is kept, in frame starting at base 1. Cut back by 6 bases and 4 bases, the V and J ends lie 15 bases apart. This clone has a single count. Its antigen remains undetermined. One base away there is no much larger clone; base qualities are not given. The full study reports these points: A significant rise in spike-specific TCR breadth and depth was observed after two AZD1222 doses relative to day 0 and relative to MenACWY recipients. Only six or seven AZD1222 recipients were SARS-CoV-2 seropositive at baseline, limiting conclusions about previously exposed vaccinees. CD4 TCRs associated with the vaccine covered the entire spike protein, and the dominant responses were in regions 160-218 and 743-854. Reportedly, almost half of the unique spike-specific TCRs recognized epitopes lying outside the regions that are mutated in the B.1.351 and B.1.1.7 variants. Because no samples from the day 14 peak response were available, repertoires could be characterized only after the peak T cell response. In the small 56-69-year group, the increase in depth fell short of significance, most likely because of low power. Participants were mostly white British, with more females than males. The authors suggested clonal diversity may have been underestimated.

The CDR3 regions of human TCRbeta chains were analyzed by immunosequencing. On the authors' methods: TCRs in the repertoires were compared against a reference library of SARS-CoV-2-specific TCRs that had been generated with the MIRA antigen-specificity platform. Breadth meant the fraction of unique TCRs that were SARS-CoV-2-associated, whereas depth meant the fraction of total T cells that were SARS-CoV-2-associated. Each spike-specific TCR was assigned to its reactive spike region and to a CD4 or CD8 class using the MIRA data. Log10-transformed breadth and depth values were compared by one-way ANOVA with Sidak's multiple comparisons tests. TCRdb holds this immuneACCESS table with in-frame rearrangements only. Some clones are missing; in checked studies, unresolved V genes explain under half, and the rest has no known cause. V, J and clone size reflect that table, while D and trimming were determined from the DNA. This sample has some 120,000 clones in its table, and about 91% of those were observed once. The ten largest clones take up about 2.7% of the sample.

The time point label, as the study defines it: baseline before first vaccination. Vaccinee samples came from UK trials COV001 and COV002, including a single-blind randomized controlled phase 2/3 trial of AZD1222 (ChAdOx1 nCoV-19) in healthy adults. For TCRbeta chain sequencing, PBMC samples were collected from trial participants at day 0 and at day 28 after the second dose. The sequenced sample was peripheral blood, obtained on day 0 of AZD1222 vaccination. Here the chain combines TRBV6-5 and TRBJ2-5; TRBD1 is possibly the D segment (6 matching bases). The receptor's source is an adult in good health. The DNA sequence is given as TGTGCCAGCAGGCTTACAGGGTACGGAGAGACCCAGTACTTC. The translation is CASRLTGYGETQYF.